This note documents a single TCR beta chain sequence. Being one base from a much bigger clone, this may be a read error. Losses at the gene ends were 7 bases for V and 13 bases for J; bases not matched to a gene: 8. Germline V gives CDR1 SQVTM, CDR2 ANQGSEA. The CDR3 spans 11 residues. TCRdb keeps only in-frame clones here, not all; method: immunoSEQ multiplex PCR. The repertoire includes fewer than 200,000 clones, about 85% of them detected once, and approximately 5.6% sits in the top ten. Ages ranged from about 18 to 89 years, with residence in 20 to 30 US areas. The data belong to a study of blood T cell repertoires in COVID-19. On the study more broadly: Spain, Italy and the United States supplied samples that represented acute and convalescent COVID-19. Sources were T cells, B-cell-depleted T cells, or PBMCs; the material itself was cDNA or gDNA.

This TCR was recovered from a woman aged 40-49 years with acute COVID-19. The sequenced material came from PBMCs or T cells enriched from blood (not recorded which). The genes are TRBV29-1 and TRBJ1-4, with 8 bases that match TRBD1. CDR3 amino acids: CSGGDRRRLFF. The DNA for the CDR3 is TGCAGCGGTGGGGACAGGAGACGACTGTTTTTT.